The 20 T cell receptor beta chains below come from one sample, sequenced in a study of blood T cell repertoires in COVID-19. Clones were read by immunoSEQ multiplex PCR, and TCRdb kept only the in-frame ones, dropping some. The sample has around 30,000 clones; roughly three quarters are singletons. The material sequenced was peripheral blood. These receptors were taken from a human donor in a cohort sampled during active COVID-19.

J is TRBJ1-1 and V is TRBV10-3; perhaps TRBD1 as D (5 bases). The CDR3 contains 15 residues. Deletions cut 0 bases from V and 5 bases from J, with 13 bases between. Looked up from germline, CDR1 is ENHRY and CDR2 is SYGVKD. The CDR3 region is CAISESGGWKTEAFF. The CDR3 DNA reads TGTGCCATCAGTGAGTCTGGGGGGTGGAAAACTGAAGCTTTCTTT.

The chain couples TRBV19 to TRBJ2-7, with 8 bases fitting TRBD1. The CDR3 has 15 amino acids. Germline values: CDR1 LNHDA, CDR2 SQIVND (reference sequence). V was pared by 6 bases and J by 5 bases, with 12 bases of the junction left unmatched. The CDR3 reads CASRQRDRTGDEQYF. The CDR3, as DNA: TGTGCCAGTAGACAAAGGGACAGGACGGGTGACGAGCAGTACTTC.

The rearrangement links TRBV28 to TRBJ1-5; tentative D call: TRBD1 (5 bases). The CDR3 is 15 amino acids. Trimming pared 5 bases from V and 4 bases from J, leaving 15 bases between. Germline V gene data show CDR1 as MDHEN and CDR2 as SYDVKM. The CDR3 sequence is CASSRAGRANQPQHF. The CDR3 nucleotides read TGTGCCAGCAGTCGGGCAGGCAGGGCAAATCAGCCCCAGCATTTT. The full variable domain, completed using reference TRBV28 and TRBJ1-5, is DVKVTQSSRYLVKRTGEKVFLECVQDMDHENMFWYRQDPGLGLRLIYFSYDVKMKEKGDIPEGYSVSREKKERFSLILESASTNQTSMYLCASSRAGRANQPQHFGDGTRLSIL.

J is TRBJ2-3 and V is TRBV24-1; unclear D gene. The CDR3 has 12 amino acids. The germline CDR1 and CDR2 sequences are KGHDR and SFDVKD. V lost 2 bases and J lost 6, with 5 bases in between. CDR3 DNA sequence: TGTGCCACCAGTGATTATCGGGATACGCAGTATTTT. Its translation: CATSDYRDTQYF.

The V call is TRBV6-2 or TRBV6-3, the J call TRBJ2-7; TRBD2 matches 7 bases. In germline, CDR1 is MNHEY, CDR2 SVGEGT. This CDR3 spans 15 amino acids. V lost 0 bases, J lost 3 bases, and 5 bases stayed unmatched. Written as DNA, the CDR3 is TGTGCCAGCAGTTACTCGGGGCTAGCGGACTACGAGCAGTACTTC. Its protein is CASSYSGLADYEQYF.

This clone showed up just a few times. The rearrangement joins TRBV3-1 (or the pseudogene TRBV3-2) to TRBJ2-2; the D is unclear. There are 16 residues in the CDR3. V lost 1 base, J lost 0 bases, and 9 bases lay in between. CDR1 and CDR2 (germline): LGHDT, YNNKEL (reference sequence). DNA of the CDR3: TGTGCCAGCAGCCAAGGAGTTGCGTCGAACACCGGGGAGCTGTTTTTT. This gives the protein CASSQGVASNTGELFF.

The chain recombines TRBV4-1 with TRBJ2-7, with D maybe TRBD2 (6 bases). The V and J ends lost 0 bases and 0 bases respectively, with 12 bases between them. The germline V gene has CDR1 MGHRA and CDR2 YSYEKL. CDR3 length: 16 residues. The CDR3 region is CASSQDIGGSSYEQYF. Here the CDR3 DNA reads TGCGCCAGCAGCCAAGATATTGGGGGGAGCTCCTACGAGCAGTACTTC.

This clone was detected a few times. V is TRBV4-2 and J is TRBJ2-7; weak D call: TRBD1 (6 bases). The ends were cut back, 4 bases at V and 0 bases at J, with 13 bases in the middle. The CDR3 totals 15 residues. Germline CDR1 and CDR2: LGHNA and YNFKEQ. The CDR3 DNA is TGTGCCAGCAGCCGACAGGACGGCAGCTCCTACGAGCAGTACTTC. It codes for CASSRQDGSSYEQYF.

For the CDR3, the DNA is TGCAGCGTGGCCCGGGACAGGGGGCGAGCTTTCTTT. This sequence encodes CSVARDRGRAFF. The genes are TRBV29-1 and TRBJ1-1; 12 bases map to TRBD1. Germline assignment: CDR1 SQVTM and CDR2 ANQGSEA. Germline trimming cut 6 bases from V and 10 bases from J; bases unmatched to any gene: 6. CDR3 length: 12 amino acids.

The table lists this clone with a few counts. This chain uses TRBV6-5 with TRBJ1-2; 8 nucleotides match TRBD1. Germline lookup yields CDR1 MNHEY and CDR2 SVGAGI. V lost 6 bases to trimming and J lost 10 bases; unmatched junction nucleotides: 4. The CDR3 has 11 amino acids. DNA of the CDR3: TGTGCCAGCAGCCAGGGACAGGCCTACACCTTC. Protein product: CASSQGQAYTF.

V gene TRBV10-3 combines with J gene TRBJ1-2, with 7 bases matching TRBD1. This CDR3 region has 13 residues. CDR1 and CDR2 (germline): ENHRY, SYGVKD. V lost 11 bases and J lost 2; bases outside the gene matches: 8. In nucleotides, the CDR3 is TGTGCCGCATTACAGGGGACAAACTATGGCTACACCTTC. Translating it yields CAALQGTNYGYTF.

The genes are TRBV5-4 and TRBJ2-1, with D possibly TRBD1 on 6 matching bases. CDR3 size: 14 residues. Trimming removed 3 bases from V and 0 bases from J, with 7 bases in between. Per germline, CDR1 SGHNT and CDR2 YYREEE (reference sequence). The CDR3 spells CASSWDNSYNEQFF. The CDR3, as DNA: TGTGCCAGCAGCTGGGACAACTCCTACAATGAGCAGTTCTTC.

This chain links TRBV18 with TRBJ2-2; 8 bases fit TRBD1. This CDR3 region has 15 residues. After removal of 3 bases from V and 1 base from J, the junction contained 1 base not matched to a gene. CDR1 is KGHSH and CDR2 is LQKENI in the germline V gene. This chain's CDR3 is CASSPGTGNTGELFF. CDR3 coding DNA: TGTGCCAGCTCACCCGGGACAGGGAACACCGGGGAGCTGTTTTTT.

The chain combines TRBV7-3 with TRBJ2-7; possibly TRBD1 for D (6 bases). The germline V gene has CDR1 SGHTA and CDR2 FQGTGA. Trimming shortened V by 6 bases and J by 0 bases, and 15 bases separated the two germline ends. The CDR3 length is 15 residues. CDR3 amino acids: CASSLDSGPSYEQYF. Written as DNA, the CDR3 is TGTGCCAGCAGTTTGGACAGCGGACCCTCCTACGAGCAGTACTTC.

V usage is TRBV2 and J usage is TRBJ2-1, with 12 bases lining up with TRBD2. The CDR3 covers 15 residues. The germline V gene encodes CDR1 SNHLY and CDR2 FYNNEI. The trim removed 6 bases at V and 5 bases at J, leaving 5 bases unmatched. CDR3 sequence reads: CASRVTSGGHNEQFF. As DNA, the CDR3 is TGTGCCAGCAGGGTTACTAGCGGGGGGCACAATGAGCAGTTCTTC.

This chain joins TRBV28 and TRBJ2-7; no firm D call. CDR1 and CDR2 from the germline V gene are MDHEN and SYDVKM. V was clipped by 4 bases and J by 9 bases, with 16 bases between them. The CDR3 has 13 amino acids. The CDR3 DNA follows: TGTGCCAGCAGTTCTCACGGAGCTATGGGGCAGTACTTC. Residues: CASSSHGAMGQYF.

V is TRBV6-4 and J is TRBJ2-1; D not resolved. CDR1 MRHNA and CDR2 SNTAGT come from the germline V gene. CDR3 size: 14 residues. The V and J ends lost 1 base and 11 bases respectively, with 15 bases between them. The CDR3 DNA sequence: TGTGCCAGCAGTGACTTCACCCTAGGCCCTCAGCAGTTCTTC. Translated, it gives CASSDFTLGPQQFF.

The chain carries TRBV5-1 and TRBJ2-5; D ambiguous. Trimming stripped 3 bases from V and 0 bases from J, with 3 bases between. Germline CDR1 and CDR2: SGHRS and YFSETQ. This CDR3 has 12 residues. CDR3 residues: CASSSYQETQYF. In DNA, the CDR3 is TGCGCCAGCAGCTCTTACCAAGAGACCCAGTACTTC.

In DNA, the CDR3 is TGTGCCAGCAGCTTAGCGGCGGGGGCTGGCACTGAAGCTTTCTTT. Translation: CASSLAAGAGTEAFF. This chain links TRBV7-8 with TRBJ1-1; D is possibly TRBD1 (6 bases). V dropped 0 bases and J dropped 4 bases, with 12 bases sitting between them. The CDR3 sequence is 15 residues long. The germline V gene has CDR1 SGHVS and CDR2 FQNEAQ.

The rearrangement joins TRBV6-2 or TRBV6-3 to TRBJ1-1, with 8 bases matching TRBD1. There are 15 residues in the CDR3. CDR1 is MNHEY, CDR2 SVGEGT, per germline. V gave up 5 bases and J gave up 4 bases; unmatched junction bases: 9. The CDR3 loop reads CASSLSGGAATEAFF. Written as DNA, the CDR3 is TGTGCCAGCAGTCTATCAGGGGGCGCGGCCACTGAAGCTTTCTTT.